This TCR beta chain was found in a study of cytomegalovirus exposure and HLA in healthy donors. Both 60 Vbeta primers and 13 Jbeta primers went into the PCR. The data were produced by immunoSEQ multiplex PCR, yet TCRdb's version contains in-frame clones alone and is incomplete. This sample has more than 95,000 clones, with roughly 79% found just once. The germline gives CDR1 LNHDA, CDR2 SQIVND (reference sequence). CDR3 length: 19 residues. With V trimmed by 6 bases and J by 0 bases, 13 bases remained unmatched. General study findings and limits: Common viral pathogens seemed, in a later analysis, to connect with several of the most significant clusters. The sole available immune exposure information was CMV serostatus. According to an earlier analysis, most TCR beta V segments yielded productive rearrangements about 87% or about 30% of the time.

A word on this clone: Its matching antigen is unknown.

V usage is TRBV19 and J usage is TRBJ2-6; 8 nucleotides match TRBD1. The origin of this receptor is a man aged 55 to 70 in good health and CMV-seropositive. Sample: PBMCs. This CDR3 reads CASSPYTGGKASGANVLTF. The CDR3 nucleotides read TGTGCCAGTAGCCCCTATACAGGGGGAAAAGCCTCTGGGGCCAACGTCCTGACTTTC.